This TCR beta chain originates from a study of blood T cell repertoires in COVID-19. Germline-derived CDR1 and CDR2 are MRHNA and SNTAGT. The V and J ends lost 2 bases and 6 bases, in that order; junction bases with no gene match: 5. The CDR3 loop spans 15 amino acids. Those enrolled in Seattle joined during active infection and were followed longitudinally afterward. Per the original methods: How many nucleated cells were present was estimated from reference gene primer amplification. Here immunoSEQ multiplex PCR was the method, and the copy in TCRdb shows in-frame clones only, minus some. V, J and clone size are those of that table, while D and trimming were read from the DNA. Among some 450,000 clones listed, around 89% were seen once.

V usage is TRBV6-4 and J usage is TRBJ2-2, with TRBD1 matching over 8 bases. The sequence was collected from a woman aged 45-60 years with COVID-19, enrolled during active disease. The material sequenced was peripheral blood. In DNA, the CDR3 is TGTGCCAGCAGTGACGCCCAACAGGGGGCCGGGGAGCTGTTTTTT. This gives the protein CASSDAQQGAGELFF.